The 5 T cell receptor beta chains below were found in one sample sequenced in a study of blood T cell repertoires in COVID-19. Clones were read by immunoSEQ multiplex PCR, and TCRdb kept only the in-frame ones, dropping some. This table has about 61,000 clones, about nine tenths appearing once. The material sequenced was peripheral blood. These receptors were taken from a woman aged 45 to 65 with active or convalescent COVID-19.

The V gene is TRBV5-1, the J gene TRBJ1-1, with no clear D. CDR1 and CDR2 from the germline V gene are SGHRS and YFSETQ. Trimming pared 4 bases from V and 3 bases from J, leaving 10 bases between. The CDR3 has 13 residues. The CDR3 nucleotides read TGCGCCAGCAGCCGAGGGTATGACACTGAAGCTTTCTTT. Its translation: CASSRGYDTEAFF.

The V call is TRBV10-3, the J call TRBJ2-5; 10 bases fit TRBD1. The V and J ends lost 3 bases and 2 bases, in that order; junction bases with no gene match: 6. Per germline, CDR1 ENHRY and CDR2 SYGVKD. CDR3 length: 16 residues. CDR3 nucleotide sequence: TGTGCCATCAGTGATCCGGGACAGGGGCAGCAAGAGACCCAGTACTTC. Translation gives CAISDPGQGQQETQYF.

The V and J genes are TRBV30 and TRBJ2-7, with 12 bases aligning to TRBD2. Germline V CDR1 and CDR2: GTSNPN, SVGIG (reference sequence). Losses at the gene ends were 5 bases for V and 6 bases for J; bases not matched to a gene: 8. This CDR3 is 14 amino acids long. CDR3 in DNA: TGTGCCTGGTCCCCGGGACTAGCGGGCCTCGAGCAGTACTTC. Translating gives CAWSPGLAGLEQYF.

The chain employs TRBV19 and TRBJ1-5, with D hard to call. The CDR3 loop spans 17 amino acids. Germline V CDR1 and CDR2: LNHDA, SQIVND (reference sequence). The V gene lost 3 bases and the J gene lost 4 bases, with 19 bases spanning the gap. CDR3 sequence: CASSITRSGVRNQPQHF. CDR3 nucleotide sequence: TGTGCCAGTAGTATCACCAGGAGCGGGGTGAGGAATCAGCCCCAGCATTTT.

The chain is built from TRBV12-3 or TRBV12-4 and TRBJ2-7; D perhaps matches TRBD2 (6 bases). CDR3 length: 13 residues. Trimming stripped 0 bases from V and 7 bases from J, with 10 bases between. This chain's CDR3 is CASSLAGSGEQYF. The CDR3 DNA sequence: TGTGCCAGCAGTTTAGCGGGTAGCGGAGAGCAGTACTTC.